This paragraph reports one TCR beta chain. The data are from a study of blood T cell repertoires in COVID-19. The wider study: Sources were T cells, B-cell-depleted T cells, or PBMCs; the material itself was cDNA or gDNA.

The germline V gene has CDR1 SGHVS and CDR2 FNYEAQ. The CDR3 runs to 14 residues. The V gene end was trimmed by 5 bases and the J gene end by 5 bases; junction bases not matched to a gene: 5. Sequencing was performed with immunoSEQ multiplex PCR; in TCRdb, only in-frame clones are kept and a portion is missing. The sample has a few hundred thousand clones, roughly 85% seen once. Sequencing was done on a sample of PBMCs or T cells enriched from blood (not recorded which). This TCR was sampled from a woman aged 25-40 years who had recovered from COVID-19. The chain recombines TRBV7-6 with TRBJ1-2; 10 positions agree with TRBD1. CDR3 nucleotides: TGTGCCAGCAGCCCAGACAGGGGGCCGTATGGCTACACCTTC. It specifies CASSPDRGPYGYTF.